This T cell receptor (beta chain) was captured in a study of human T cells and chemical hapten exposure. Whole-study context: Minor volume differences among pooled libraries chiefly drove per-sample TCR yield variation. Study-wide results and caveats: TCRs exceeding 1 in 1000 frequency stayed unchanged with DPC sensitization.

Ten or more counts support this clonotype. Its antigen is undetermined. Each CDR3 protein is one row after TCRdb ran MiXCR on the RACE reads. The sample contains approximately 90,000 distinct CDR3 sequences, around 7.9% of which appear only once. As for time point: pre-sensitization, week 0. Treatment given: therapeutic diphenylcyclopropenone sensitization with weekly scalp DPC. V was shortened by 3 bases and J by 4 bases, with 19 bases between the two germline ends. This CDR3 has 17 residues. Germline V gene sequence: CDR1 SGHTA, CDR2 FQGNSA. The material was whole blood, obtained in connection with sensitization to the hapten diphenylcyclopropenone (DPC). This rearrangement joins TRBV7-2 to TRBJ1-5; a possible D gene is TRBD1 (5 bases). The sequence derives from a man aged 35-49 years with alopecia areata. Some clones in this sample may be carry-over from other donors' samples. CDR3 amino acids: CASSLGLAGRSNQPQHF. CDR3 in DNA: TGTGCCAGCAGCTTGGGTCTGGCAGGGAGATCGAATCAGCCCCAGCATTTT.